This T cell receptor (beta chain) was observed in a study of OX40 agonist ivuxolimab in advanced cancers. Systemic immunosuppression or autoimmune disease history was grounds to exclude patients. Germline assignment: CDR1 SGHTA and CDR2 FQGNSA. This CDR3 has 16 amino acids. V gave up 5 bases and J gave up 1 base; unmatched junction bases: 4. This clone occurred once. The assay was immunoSEQ multiplex PCR, and TCRdb's table has in-frame clones only and misses some. The sample holds roughly 70,000 clones, approximately 86% seen once. This TCR derives from an adult with an advanced solid tumor such as melanoma, head and neck, liver or kidney cancer. Sequencing used CD4+ or CD8+ T cells sorted from blood, obtained in a trial of the OX40 agonist ivuxolimab. The rearrangement uses TRBV7-2 and TRBJ2-2; 10 nucleotides agree with TRBD2. The CDR3 coding sequence is TGTGCCAGCAGCCCTCGGACTAGCGGGAACACCGGGGAGCTGTTTTTT. As protein: CASSPRTSGNTGELFF.